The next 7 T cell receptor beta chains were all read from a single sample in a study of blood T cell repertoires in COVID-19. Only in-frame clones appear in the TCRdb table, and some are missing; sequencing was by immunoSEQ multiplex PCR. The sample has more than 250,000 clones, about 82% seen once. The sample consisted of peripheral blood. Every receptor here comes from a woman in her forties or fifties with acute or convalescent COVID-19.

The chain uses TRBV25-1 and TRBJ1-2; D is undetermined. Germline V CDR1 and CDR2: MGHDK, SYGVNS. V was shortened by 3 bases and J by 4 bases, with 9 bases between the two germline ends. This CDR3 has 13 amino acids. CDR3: CASSEVRGYGYTF. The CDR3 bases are TGTGCCAGCAGTGAGGTGCGGGGCTATGGCTACACCTTC.

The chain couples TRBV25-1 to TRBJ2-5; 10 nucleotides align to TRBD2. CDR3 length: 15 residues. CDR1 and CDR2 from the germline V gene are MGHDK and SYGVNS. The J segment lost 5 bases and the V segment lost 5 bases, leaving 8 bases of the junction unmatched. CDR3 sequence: CASSRLAGDQETQYF. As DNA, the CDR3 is TGTGCCAGCAGTCGGCTAGCGGGAGATCAGGAGACCCAGTACTTC.

CDR3 region: CASSLPAGTGREQYF. CDR3 nucleotides: TGTGCCAGCAGCTTACCAGCCGGGACAGGGCGCGAGCAGTACTTC. The chain links TRBV11-2 to TRBJ2-7, with 9 positions matching TRBD1. Germline trimming cut 2 bases from V and 6 bases from J; bases unmatched to any gene: 8. Germline V gene lookup returns CDR1 SGHAT and CDR2 FQNNGV. This CDR3 region has 15 residues.

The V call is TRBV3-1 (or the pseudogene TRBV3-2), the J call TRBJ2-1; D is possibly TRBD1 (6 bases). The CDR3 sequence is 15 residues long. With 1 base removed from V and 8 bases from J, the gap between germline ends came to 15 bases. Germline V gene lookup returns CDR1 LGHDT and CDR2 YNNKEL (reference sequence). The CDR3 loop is CASSQVTTGSDEQFF. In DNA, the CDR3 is TGTGCCAGCAGCCAAGTGACAACAGGGAGCGATGAGCAGTTCTTC.

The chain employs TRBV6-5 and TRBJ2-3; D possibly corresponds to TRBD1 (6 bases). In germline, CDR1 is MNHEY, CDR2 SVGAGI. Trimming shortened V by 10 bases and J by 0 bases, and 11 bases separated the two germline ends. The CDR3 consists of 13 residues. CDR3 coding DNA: TGTGCCATCCGGGACACAAGCACAGATACGCAGTATTTT. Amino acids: CAIRDTSTDTQYF.

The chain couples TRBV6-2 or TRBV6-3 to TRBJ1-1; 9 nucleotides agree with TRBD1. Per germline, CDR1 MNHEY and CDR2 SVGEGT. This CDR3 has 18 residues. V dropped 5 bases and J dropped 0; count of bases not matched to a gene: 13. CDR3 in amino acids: CASSDPGQGGDMNTEAFF. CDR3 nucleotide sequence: TGTGCCAGCAGTGACCCGGGACAGGGAGGGGATATGAACACTGAAGCTTTCTTT.

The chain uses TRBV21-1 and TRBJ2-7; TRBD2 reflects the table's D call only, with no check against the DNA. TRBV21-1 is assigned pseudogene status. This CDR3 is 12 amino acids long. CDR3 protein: CASSKRQREQYF. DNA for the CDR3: TGTGCCAGCAGCAAACGCCAGCGGGAGCAGTACTTC.